The 29 T cell receptor beta chains reported below all come from one sample, sequenced in a study of liver allograft versus peripheral blood T cells (dated by TCRdb to the early 2020s). Background on the whole study: The study compared T cell receptor repertoires found within transplanted livers against repertoires in the peripheral blood of liver transplant recipients.

The sequencer listed for this sample is Illumina MiSeq. The public sequencing data were trimmed at Q25 with fastp and processed into clonotypes with MiXCR by TCRdb, which kept only in-frame beta chains. Identical CDR3 protein sequences are pooled into one entry, listed with their most common genes and DNA. Recorded for this sample are fewer than 9,500 distinct CDR3 sequences; around a sixth of them occurred a single time. The leading ten clones occupy roughly 4.4% of the sample. The receptors here all came from a human patient who had a liver transplant. Some T cells seen after a transplant may have their origin in the graft donor.

This clonotype has a handful of counts. The chain combines TRBV28 with TRBJ1-3; D is possibly TRBD1 (5 bases). The CDR3 is 15 residues long. Trimming took off 2 bases at V and 6 bases at J, with 14 bases between the two ends. CDR1 is MDHEN and CDR2 is SYDVKM in the germline V gene. CDR3 coding DNA: TGTGCCAGCAGTTTAGGAGGACAAGATCCAAACACCATATATTTT. This translates into CASSLGGQDPNTIYF.

By sample fraction, this clonotype is medium-sized. The chain links TRBV7-2 to TRBJ2-1; no clear D gene. The V gene's germline CDR1 is SGHTA and CDR2 FQGNSA. The CDR3 covers 11 residues. V lost 5 bases, J lost 8 bases, and 7 bases lay in between. The DNA for the CDR3 is TGTGCCAGCAGCGAAAAGTATGAGCAGTTCTTC. Translation: CASSEKYEQFF. The full variable domain, rest sourced from reference TRBV7-2 and TRBJ2-1, is GAGVSQSPSNKVTEKGKDVELRCDPISGHTALYWYRQSLGQGLEFLIYFQGNSAPDKSGLPSDRFSAERTGGSVSTLTIQRTQQEDSAVYLCASSEKYEQFFGPGTRLTVL.

The V gene is TRBV20-1, the J gene TRBJ1-3; 8 bases match TRBD1. From germline, CDR1 is DFQATT and CDR2 SNEGSKA (reference sequence). This CDR3 is 13 amino acids long. The V and J ends lost 5 bases and 4 bases, in that order; junction bases with no gene match: 4. The CDR3 loop reads CSAPDRVGNTIYF. CDR3 nucleotides: TGCAGTGCTCCGGACAGGGTCGGAAACACCATATATTTT.

This clonotype showed up just a few times. V usage is TRBV3-2 and J usage is TRBJ2-2; TRBD1, the table's D call, lacks a check against the DNA. TRBV3-2 is recorded as a pseudogene. The CDR3 is 16 residues long. The CDR3 bases are TGTGCCAGCAGCCAAGCCCGGACAGGGTTCACCGGGGAGCTGTTTTTT. Encoded protein: CASSQARTGFTGELFF.

By proportion, this clonotype is medium-sized. This chain links TRBV19 with TRBJ1-1; D ambiguous. V dropped 1 base and J dropped 1 base, with 4 bases sitting between them. This CDR3 contains 13 residues. Germline CDR1 reads LNHDA; CDR2 reads SQIVND (reference sequence). CDR3: CASSIATNTEAFF. The DNA of the CDR3 is TGTGCCAGTAGTATAGCCACGAACACTGAAGCTTTCTTT.

This clonotype was recorded a few times. This chain uses TRBV18 with TRBJ2-7, with 10 positions matching TRBD1. The CDR3 is made up of 14 amino acids. The V gene's germline CDR1 is KGHSH and CDR2 LQKENI. V lost 3 bases and J lost 6; bases outside the gene matches: 5. The CDR3 bases are TGTGCCAGCTCACCCGGGACAGGGGTCGGCGAGCAGTACTTC. It is translated as CASSPGTGVGEQYF.

In this sample, this clonotype turned up a few times. CDR3 loop: CASSLGQPVQGEQFF. CDR3 nucleotides: TGTGCCAGCAGTTTAGGTCAGCCTGTACAAGGTGAGCAGTTCTTC. The J gene is TRBJ2-1, the V gene TRBV12-3 or TRBV12-4; D remains ambiguous. The CDR3 has 15 amino acids. V dropped 1 base and J dropped 9 bases, with 16 bases sitting between them.

By share of the sample, this clonotype is medium-sized. This chain joins TRBV6-5 and TRBJ2-2; 10 bases fit TRBD1. In germline, CDR1 is MNHEY, CDR2 SVGAGI. The CDR3 has 15 residues. Germline trimming cut 0 bases from V and 7 bases from J; bases unmatched to any gene: 2. This CDR3 is CASSYSDRGSGELFF. DNA for the CDR3: TGTGCCAGCAGTTACTCGGACAGGGGGAGCGGGGAGCTGTTTTTT.

This clonotype came up a few times. The rearrangement uses TRBV20-1 and TRBJ2-1; 10 bases match TRBD2. The CDR3 runs to 18 residues. Germline assignment: CDR1 DFQATT and CDR2 SNEGSKA (reference sequence). Trimming took 3 bases from V and 0 from J; bases not matched to a gene: 11. In nucleotides, the CDR3 is TGCAGTGCTAGCCCCGGAGCCCTAGCGGGGGCCTCCTACAATGAGCAGTTCTTC. Protein: CSASPGALAGASYNEQFF.

By share, this clonotype counts as medium-sized. CDR3: CASRDRGGNQPQHF. Written as DNA, the CDR3 is TGTGCCAGCAGAGACAGGGGAGGCAATCAGCCCCAGCATTTT. The rearrangement links TRBV6-5 to TRBJ1-5; TRBD1 agrees at 8 bases. Per germline, CDR1 MNHEY and CDR2 SVGAGI. J was trimmed by 2 bases and V by 6 bases; bases with no gene match: 3. The CDR3 sequence is 14 residues long.

This clonotype is medium-sized within its sample. The genes are TRBV30 and TRBJ1-1, with D possibly TRBD1 on 6 matching bases. There are 14 residues in the CDR3. Trimming left V 0 bases short and J 1 base short, with 9 bases between. The germline CDR1 and CDR2 sequences are GTSNPN and SVGIG (reference sequence). CDR3 sequence reads: CAWSVGGSNTEAFF. As DNA, the CDR3 is TGTGCCTGGAGTGTAGGGGGATCGAACACTGAAGCTTTCTTT.

The J gene is TRBJ1-2, the V gene TRBV28, with no clear D. The CDR3 covers 14 residues. Trimming took off 1 base at V and 6 bases at J, with 12 bases between the two ends. Germline assignment: CDR1 MDHEN and CDR2 SYDVKM. The CDR3 protein is CASSLLMGSNGYTF. In DNA, the CDR3 is TGTGCCAGCAGTTTATTGATGGGGTCTAATGGCTACACCTTC.

The V gene is TRBV9, the J gene TRBJ1-6; unclear D gene. The ends were cut back, 3 bases at V and 11 bases at J, with 9 bases in the middle. The length of the CDR3 is 12 residues. Germline CDR1 is SGDLS and CDR2 is YYNGEE. CDR3 protein: CASSEGRTPLHF. CDR3 in DNA: TGTGCCAGCAGCGAGGGAAGGACACCCCTCCACTTT.

This clonotype was counted only a few times. The chain employs TRBV20-1 and TRBJ1-2, with D uncertain. The CDR3 consists of 17 residues. From germline, CDR1 is DFQATT and CDR2 SNEGSKA (reference sequence). Trimming cost V 0 bases and J 2 bases, with 19 bases left between them. CDR3 nucleotide sequence: TGCAGTGCTAGAGATAGCGACACCGAGGAAATAAACTATGGCTACACCTTC. Translating gives CSARDSDTEEINYGYTF.

The DNA for the CDR3 is TGTGCCAGCAGTTTTAGCGGGGGGGTGAGGAATGAGCAGTTCTTC. Encoded protein: CASSFSGGVRNEQFF. V gene TRBV9 combines with J gene TRBJ2-1; 11 bases align to TRBD2. Looked up from germline, CDR1 is SGDLS and CDR2 is YYNGEE. The CDR3 has 15 amino acids. V gave up 5 bases and J gave up 7 bases; unmatched junction bases: 8.

This clonotype rates as medium-sized. The chain couples TRBV10-3 to TRBJ2-1; 11 nucleotides line up with TRBD2. J gave up 9 bases and V 0 bases, and 4 bases lay outside the gene matches. Germline loops: CDR1 ENHRY, CDR2 SYGVKD. The CDR3 has 15 amino acids. The CDR3 nucleotides read TGTGCCATCAGTGAGTCGCTTAGCGGGAGGGGTGAGCAGTTCTTC. Translated: CAISESLSGRGEQFF.

Within the sample, this clonotype is medium-sized. This chain connects TRBV6-6 to TRBJ2-1; D remains ambiguous. The V gene's germline CDR1 is MNHNY and CDR2 SVGAGI (reference sequence). The length of the CDR3 is 13 residues. Trimming removed 5 bases at V and 1 base at J, with 6 bases between. This CDR3 reads CASSPQSYNEQFF. The DNA for the CDR3 is TGTGCCAGCAGTCCTCAGTCCTACAATGAGCAGTTCTTC.

This clonotype has a count of ten or more. This rearrangement joins TRBV30 to TRBJ2-7; D gene ambiguous. The length of the CDR3 is 12 residues. Trimming took 2 bases from V and 2 from J, leaving 7 bases between them. Germline V gives CDR1 GTSNPN, CDR2 SVGIG (reference sequence). CDR3 sequence: CAWSPGPYEQYF. In DNA, the CDR3 is TGTGCCTGGAGTCCCGGGCCCTACGAGCAGTACTTC.

By frequency in the sample, this clonotype is medium-sized. This chain uses TRBV28 with TRBJ1-1, with 8 bases aligning to TRBD1. V lost 3 bases, J lost 3 bases, and 0 bases stayed unmatched. From germline, CDR1 is MDHEN and CDR2 SYDVKM. The CDR3 totals 13 residues. CDR3: CASSLTGDTEAFF. The CDR3 DNA reads TGTGCCAGCAGTTTGACAGGGGACACTGAAGCTTTCTTT.

This chain uses TRBV11-2 with TRBJ1-1, with TRBD1 matching over 9 bases. Germline V gene data show CDR1 as SGHAT and CDR2 as FQNNGV. This CDR3 is built from 16 residues. V was clipped by 4 bases and J by 4 bases; unmatched bases: 10. The CDR3 protein is CASSWHRGRRGTEAFF. DNA for the CDR3: TGTGCCAGCAGCTGGCACAGGGGGCGCAGGGGCACTGAAGCTTTCTTT.

This clonotype is medium-sized by share. V is TRBV7-2 and J is TRBJ2-5; 14 bases map to TRBD2. Germline lookup yields CDR1 SGHTA and CDR2 FQGNSA. V shed 5 bases, J shed 5 bases, and the junction held 4 bases outside the gene matches. The CDR3 totals 15 residues. CDR3 loop: CASSPRTSGGETQYF. For the CDR3, the DNA is TGTGCCAGCAGCCCCAGGACTAGCGGGGGGGAGACCCAGTACTTC.

By its share, this clonotype is medium-sized. The gene calls are TRBV15 and TRBJ2-3, with TRBD2 matching over 13 bases. The ends lost 2 bases at V and 0 bases at J; junction bases unmatched: 11. Germline V gives CDR1 LNHNV, CDR2 YYDKDF (reference sequence). This CDR3 has 20 residues. The CDR3 sequence: CATSRTTGTSGATSTDTQYF. The DNA for the CDR3 is TGTGCCACCAGCAGAACAACCGGGACTAGCGGGGCGACTAGCACAGATACGCAGTATTTT.

The gene calls are TRBV15 and TRBJ2-2; the match to TRBD2 covers 10 bases. Germline CDR1 reads LNHNV; CDR2 reads YYDKDF (reference sequence). The ends lost 0 bases at V and 6 bases at J; junction bases unmatched: 10. The CDR3 runs to 18 residues. The CDR3 nucleotides read TGTGCCACCAGCAGAGATAAAGGGCTAGCGGGAGTTTCCGGGGAGCTGTTTTTT. This translates into CATSRDKGLAGVSGELFF.

By frequency in the sample, this clonotype is medium-sized (0.01 to 0.1%). The rearrangement links TRBV19 to TRBJ1-1, with TRBD1 identical over 11 bases. CDR3 length: 16 residues. The germline V gene has CDR1 LNHDA and CDR2 SQIVND (reference sequence). Trimming removed 7 bases from V and 3 bases from J; junction bases left unmatched: 10. The CDR3 loop is CASKDRTGGYDTEAFF. In DNA, the CDR3 is TGTGCCAGTAAAGACCGGACAGGGGGCTATGACACTGAAGCTTTCTTT.

Judged by abundance, this clonotype is medium-sized. The chain is built from TRBV15 and TRBJ1-4, with 9 bases identical to TRBD1. The CDR3 totals 15 residues. V shed 5 bases, J shed 8 bases, and the junction held 9 bases outside the gene matches. The germline CDR1 and CDR2 sequences are LNHNV and YYDKDF (reference sequence). Here the CDR3 DNA reads TGTGCCACCAGCCGGCCGGGACAGGGAGAGGAAAAACTGTTTTTT. Translated: CATSRPGQGEEKLFF.

The table lists this clonotype with many counts. The chain combines TRBV24-1 with TRBJ2-2; D is possibly TRBD1 (5 bases). The CDR3 spans 15 residues. Trimming removed 5 bases from V and 5 bases from J, with 14 bases in between. Germline V CDR1 and CDR2: KGHDR, SFDVKD. CDR3 DNA sequence: TGTGCCACCAGTGGTAGGGGCCAAACGACCGGGGAGCTGTTTTTT. It specifies CATSGRGQTTGELFF.

The chain links TRBV12-3 or TRBV12-4 to TRBJ2-3; weak D call: TRBD2 (6 bases). Trimming stripped 8 bases from V and 5 bases from J, with 11 bases between. This CDR3 has 12 residues. The CDR3 sequence is CASAYSGDTQYF. In DNA, the CDR3 is TGTGCCAGCGCCTATAGCGGAGATACGCAGTATTTT.

This clonotype is judged medium-sized. The chain joins TRBV29-1 to TRBJ2-2; 9 bases map to TRBD1. Germline CDR1 SQVTM, CDR2 ANQGSEA. Unmatched junction bases numbered 6, after V lost 3 bases and J lost 4 bases. This CDR3 has 15 residues. The CDR3 loop reads CSVEDRGGPTGELFF. The CDR3 DNA is TGCAGCGTTGAGGACAGGGGAGGACCCACCGGGGAGCTGTTTTTT.

A word on this clonotype: This may be a read error: a much more frequent sequence differs by one nucleotide. CDR3 bases: TGTGCCAGCGCGTTGGAGGCGACAGATACGCAGCATTTT. This gives the protein CASALEATDTQHF. The rearrangement links TRBV6-1 to TRBJ2-3, with D perhaps matching TRBD1 (5 bases). The DNA end is a closer match to TRBJ1-5, so the J assignment may be wrong. The length of the CDR3 is 13 residues. Germline V gene lookup returns CDR1 MNHNS and CDR2 SASEGT.